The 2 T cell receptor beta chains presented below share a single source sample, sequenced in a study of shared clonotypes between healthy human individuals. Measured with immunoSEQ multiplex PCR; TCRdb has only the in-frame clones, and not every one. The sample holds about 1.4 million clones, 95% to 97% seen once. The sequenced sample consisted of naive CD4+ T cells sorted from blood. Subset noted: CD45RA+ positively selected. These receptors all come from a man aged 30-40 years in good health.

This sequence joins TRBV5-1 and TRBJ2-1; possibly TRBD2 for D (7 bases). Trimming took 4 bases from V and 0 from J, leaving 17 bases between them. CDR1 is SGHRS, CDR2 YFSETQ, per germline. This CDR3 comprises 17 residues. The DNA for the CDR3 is TGCGCCAGCAGCATACCAAGGGGGGGAAGCTCCTACAATGAGCAGTTCTTC. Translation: CASSIPRGGSSYNEQFF.

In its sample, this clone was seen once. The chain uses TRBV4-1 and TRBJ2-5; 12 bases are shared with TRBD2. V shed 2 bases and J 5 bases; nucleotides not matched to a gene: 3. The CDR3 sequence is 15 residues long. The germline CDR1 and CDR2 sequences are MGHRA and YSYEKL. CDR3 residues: CASSQLAGGRETQYF. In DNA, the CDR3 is TGCGCCAGCAGCCAACTAGCGGGAGGGCGTGAGACCCAGTACTTC.